This TCR beta chain comes out of a study of T cell repertoires in cytomegalovirus infection. The wider study: It was the public TCR beta signatures that indicated both CMV infection and matching HLA type. Study conclusions and caveats: HLA-C-restricted TCR beta clonotypes specific for CMV led the ex vivo response.

A word on this clonotype: Its matching antigen is unknown.

TCRdb re-called the reads through MiXCR, storing one row per CDR3 protein. The repertoire holds 50,000 to 65,000 distinct CDR3 sequences, with roughly a fifth as singletons. Trimming stripped 6 bases from V and 4 bases from J, with 16 bases between. The CDR3 length is 15 residues. The specimen was CD8+ T cells from cultured PBMCs, collected from culture after CMV antigen stimulation. V is TRBV12-3 or TRBV12-4 and J is TRBJ1-5; D unresolved. The receptor's source is a human donor in good health (CMV status not recorded). Some clones in this sample may be carry-over from other donors' samples. Here the CDR3 reads CASSTDDGWNQPQHF. DNA for the CDR3: TGTGCCAGCAGCACAGACGACGGATGGAATCAGCCCCAGCATTTT.